This T cell receptor (beta chain) was recorded in a study of shared clonotypes between healthy human individuals. Study observations and caveats: Among non-shared clonotypes, generation probabilities were lower than among those shared by all four donors. Incomplete sequencing of sorted subsets was indicated by rarefaction despite large depth.

Participating donors were healthy, HIV-negative adults free of recent acute infections or vaccinations. This was a deep-level run. Using immunoSEQ multiplex PCR, the repertoire was profiled, and TCRdb retains in-frame clones only, with some absent. The table includes 900,000 to 1,200,000 clones, about 84% detected once. Turning to this clone: Antigen specificity is unknown.

The trim removed 6 bases at V and 5 bases at J, leaving 12 bases unmatched. There are 16 residues in the CDR3. The V gene's germline CDR1 is MDHEN and CDR2 SYDVKM. The sample comprised memory CD4+ T cells from PBMCs. The subset is: CD45RA-negative fraction. The source of this sequence is a man younger than 30 in good health. Some clones in this sample may be carry-over from other donors' samples. J is TRBJ2-5 and V is TRBV28, with 10 bases lining up with TRBD1. The CDR3 protein is CASSRPGQGLGETQYF. The CDR3 coding sequence is TGTGCCAGCAGCCGCCCGGGACAGGGGCTCGGGGAGACCCAGTACTTC.